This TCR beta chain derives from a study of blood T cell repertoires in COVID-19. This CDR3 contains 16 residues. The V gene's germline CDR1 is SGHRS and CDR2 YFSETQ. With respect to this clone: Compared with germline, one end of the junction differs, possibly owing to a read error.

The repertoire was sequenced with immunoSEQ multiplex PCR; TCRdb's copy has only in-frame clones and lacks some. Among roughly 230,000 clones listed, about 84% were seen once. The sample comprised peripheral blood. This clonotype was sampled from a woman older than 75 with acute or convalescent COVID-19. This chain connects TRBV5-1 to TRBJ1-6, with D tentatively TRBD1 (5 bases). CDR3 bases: TGCGCCAGCAGCTTCTCGGACACGCTGAATAACTCACCCCTCCACTTT. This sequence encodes CASSFSDTLNNSPLHF.